The rows below give T cell receptor beta chains drawn from one sample of a study of blood T cell repertoires in COVID-19. Repertoires were generated with immunoSEQ multiplex PCR, while TCRdb's copy carries only in-frame clones and drops some. The data hold approximately 97,000 clones, with 70% to 85% observed a single time. Sequenced material: peripheral blood. Every receptor here comes from a man aged 55 to 69 with active or convalescent COVID-19. Each CDR3 is given with its conserved first and last residue. Fields, in order: clone size, D gene, CDR3 length, V gene, J gene, CDR3 DNA, CDR3 protein. The D gene is left open where the match is weak. Clone size, where shown, is once, few, many, or a class for clones that have expanded.

abundance: .; d_gene: .; len: 17; v_gene: TRBV7-6; j_gene: TRBJ1-4; CDR3nt: TGTGCCAGCAGCTTAGCTCGGGACACTGAACTTAATGAAAAACTGTTTTTT; CDR3aa: CASSLARDTELNEKLFF
abundance: .; d_gene: TRBD2; len: 16; v_gene: TRBV9; j_gene: TRBJ2-1; CDR3nt: TGTGCCAGCAGCGTAGGGGGAGCGGGAACCTACAATGAGCAGTTCTTC; CDR3aa: CASSVGGAGTYNEQFF
abundance: few; d_gene: TRBD1; len: 15; v_gene: TRBV27; j_gene: TRBJ1-2; CDR3nt: TGTGCCAGCAGTTTCGCAGCCAAGGGGGCCTATGGCTACACCTTC; CDR3aa: CASSFAAKGAYGYTF
abundance: .; d_gene: .; len: 13; v_gene: TRBV7-8; j_gene: TRBJ2-1; CDR3nt: TGTGCCAGCAGCCCTGGAGATAATGATGAGCAGTTCTTC; CDR3aa: CASSPGDNDEQFF
abundance: .; d_gene: TRBD1; len: 16; v_gene: TRBV5-1; j_gene: TRBJ2-3; CDR3nt: TGCGCCAGCAGCTTTGGACAGGGGGCTTCAACAGATACGCAGTATTTT; CDR3aa: CASSFGQGASTDTQYF
abundance: few; d_gene: TRBD2; len: 15; v_gene: TRBV11-2; j_gene: TRBJ2-7; CDR3nt: TGTGCCAGCAGCCGTGGACGGGAGGCGACCTACGAGCAGTACTTC; CDR3aa: CASSRGREATYEQYF
abundance: .; d_gene: TRBD2; len: 15; v_gene: TRBV6-4; j_gene: TRBJ2-3; CDR3nt: TGTGCCAGCAGTGAAAGGTCCGGGAGGGCAGATACGCAGTATTTT; CDR3aa: CASSERSGRADTQYF
abundance: .; d_gene: TRBD1; len: 16; v_gene: TRBV5-4; j_gene: TRBJ2-5; CDR3nt: TGTGCCAGCAGCTTGGACAGGGGGCGGGGGCAAGAGACCCAGTACTTC; CDR3aa: CASSLDRGRGQETQYF
abundance: .; d_gene: TRBD1; len: 15; v_gene: TRBV7-3; j_gene: TRBJ2-1; CDR3nt: TGTGCCAGCAGTAAACAGGGGGGCTCCTACAATGAGCAGTTCTTC; CDR3aa: CASSKQGGSYNEQFF
abundance: .; d_gene: .; len: 13; v_gene: TRBV11-2; j_gene: TRBJ2-7; CDR3nt: TGTGCCAGCAGCTTAGGGAGTTCCTACGAGCAGTACTTC; CDR3aa: CASSLGSSYEQYF
abundance: few; d_gene: TRBD2; len: 15; v_gene: TRBV11-3; j_gene: TRBJ2-3; CDR3nt: TGTGCAACCAGAGCGCGGGAGGGCCTTACAGATACGCAGTATTTT; CDR3aa: CATRAREGLTDTQYF
abundance: .; d_gene: .; len: 11; v_gene: TRBV6-5; j_gene: TRBJ2-7; CDR3nt: TGTGCCAGTAGAGGGACCTACGAGCAGTACTTC; CDR3aa: CASRGTYEQYF
abundance: .; d_gene: TRBD1; len: 16; v_gene: TRBV5-4; j_gene: TRBJ2-7; CDR3nt: TGTGCCAGCAGCTTAGCCCCCGGACAGGGGGCGGGAGAGCAGTACTTC; CDR3aa: CASSLAPGQGAGEQYF
abundance: .; d_gene: .; len: 14; v_gene: TRBV6-2/TRBV6-3; j_gene: TRBJ2-5; CDR3nt: TGTGCCAGCAGTTCAATAACTAGCCCACGGACCCAGTACTTC; CDR3aa: CASSSITSPRTQYF
abundance: .; d_gene: TRBD2; len: 15; v_gene: TRBV2; j_gene: TRBJ2-3; CDR3nt: TGTGCCAGCAGTTACGTTAGCGGGAGCACAGATACGCAGTATTTT; CDR3aa: CASSYVSGSTDTQYF
abundance: .; d_gene: TRBD2; len: 18; v_gene: TRBV5-1; j_gene: TRBJ2-2; CDR3nt: TGCGCCAGCAGCCTATTAGGACTAGCGGGAGGTCCCACCGGGGAGCTGTTTTTT; CDR3aa: CASSLLGLAGGPTGELFF
abundance: .; d_gene: TRBD2; len: 15; v_gene: TRBV7-2; j_gene: TRBJ2-4; CDR3nt: TGTGCCAGCAGCCCGGGACTAGCGGGAGGAAACATTCAGTACTTC; CDR3aa: CASSPGLAGGNIQYF
abundance: .; d_gene: .; len: 15; v_gene: TRBV27; j_gene: TRBJ2-7; CDR3nt: TGTGCCAGCAGTTTAAATTCCGGGGGAGAGTACGAGCAGTACTTC; CDR3aa: CASSLNSGGEYEQYF
abundance: few; d_gene: TRBD1; len: 15; v_gene: TRBV18; j_gene: TRBJ2-7; CDR3nt: TGTGCCAGCTCACTGGGACAGGACAGCTCCTACGAGCAGTACTTC; CDR3aa: CASSLGQDSSYEQYF
abundance: .; d_gene: TRBD2; len: 14; v_gene: TRBV11-3; j_gene: TRBJ2-7; CDR3nt: TGTGCCAGCAGGAATAGCGGGAGGGGATACGAGCAGTACTTC; CDR3aa: CASRNSGRGYEQYF
abundance: .; d_gene: TRBD2; len: 16; v_gene: TRBV5-1; j_gene: TRBJ2-1; CDR3nt: TGCGCCAGCAGTTCCAGGGTGTCTAGCGGGGACAATGAGCAGTTCTTC; CDR3aa: CASSSRVSSGDNEQFF
abundance: .; d_gene: TRBD1; len: 15; v_gene: TRBV6-5; j_gene: TRBJ2-5; CDR3nt: TGTGCCAGCAGTTACCCGGGACAGACGCAAGAGACCCAGTACTTC; CDR3aa: CASSYPGQTQETQYF
abundance: .; d_gene: .; len: 15; v_gene: TRBV5-1; j_gene: TRBJ1-1; CDR3nt: TGCGCCAGCAGCGCCCGGACAGTAGGTCACACTGAAGCTTTCTTT; CDR3aa: CASSARTVGHTEAFF
abundance: .; d_gene: TRBD1; len: 21; v_gene: TRBV4-1; j_gene: TRBJ1-4; CDR3nt: TGCGCCAGCAGCCAAGTGTCGTTTTGGACAGGGAGGATGGAAACTAATGAAAAACTGTTTTTT; CDR3aa: CASSQVSFWTGRMETNEKLFF
abundance: .; d_gene: .; len: 16; v_gene: TRBV28; j_gene: TRBJ2-3; CDR3nt: TGTGCCAGCAGTCTCTACCAGGGGCAAATCACAGATACGCAGTATTTT; CDR3aa: CASSLYQGQITDTQYF
abundance: once; d_gene: .; len: 16; v_gene: TRBV2; j_gene: TRBJ2-7; CDR3nt: TGTGCCAGCAGTGAATGGGGTGCGGGATCGGGCTACGAGCAGTACTTC; CDR3aa: CASSEWGAGSGYEQYF
abundance: .; d_gene: TRBD1; len: 14; v_gene: TRBV6-5; j_gene: TRBJ1-1; CDR3nt: TGTGCCAGCACGGACAGGGGGGAAATGACTGAAGCTTTCTTT; CDR3aa: CASTDRGEMTEAFF
abundance: .; d_gene: TRBD2; len: 14; v_gene: TRBV28; j_gene: TRBJ2-2; CDR3nt: TGTGCCAGCAGTTCAGCGGGAACCACCGGGGAGCTGTTTTTT; CDR3aa: CASSSAGTTGELFF
abundance: .; d_gene: TRBD2; len: 15; v_gene: TRBV3-1/TRBV3-2; j_gene: TRBJ2-3; CDR3nt: TGTGCCAGCAGCCTCCCAGCGGGAGGGACAGATACGCAGTATTTT; CDR3aa: CASSLPAGGTDTQYF
abundance: .; d_gene: TRBD1; len: 16; v_gene: TRBV2; j_gene: TRBJ2-4; CDR3nt: TGTGCCAGCATCCCTGACAGGGGCGGCGGCAAAAACATTCAGTACTTC; CDR3aa: CASIPDRGGGKNIQYF
abundance: few; d_gene: .; len: 15; v_gene: TRBV5-5; j_gene: TRBJ2-7; CDR3nt: TGTGCCAGCAGCTTGGAGAGGGGGTCCGCCTACGAGCAGTACTTC; CDR3aa: CASSLERGSAYEQYF
abundance: .; d_gene: .; len: 12; v_gene: TRBV12-3/TRBV12-4; j_gene: TRBJ2-7; CDR3nt: TGTGCCAGCAGTTTGTTAGGGGACGAGCAGTACTTC; CDR3aa: CASSLLGDEQYF
abundance: .; d_gene: .; len: 15; v_gene: TRBV6-5; j_gene: TRBJ1-4; CDR3nt: TGTGCCAGCAGTTACCAGGGGCGGGCTAATGAAAAACTGTTTTTT; CDR3aa: CASSYQGRANEKLFF
abundance: .; d_gene: TRBD1; len: 14; v_gene: TRBV27; j_gene: TRBJ2-7; CDR3nt: TGTGCCAGCAGTAAATCGGACAGGGGCTACGAGCAGTACTTC; CDR3aa: CASSKSDRGYEQYF
abundance: .; d_gene: .; len: 14; v_gene: TRBV24-1; j_gene: TRBJ2-3; CDR3nt: TGTGCCACCGCCATAAGGAGTGGTACAGATACGCAGTATTTT; CDR3aa: CATAIRSGTDTQYF